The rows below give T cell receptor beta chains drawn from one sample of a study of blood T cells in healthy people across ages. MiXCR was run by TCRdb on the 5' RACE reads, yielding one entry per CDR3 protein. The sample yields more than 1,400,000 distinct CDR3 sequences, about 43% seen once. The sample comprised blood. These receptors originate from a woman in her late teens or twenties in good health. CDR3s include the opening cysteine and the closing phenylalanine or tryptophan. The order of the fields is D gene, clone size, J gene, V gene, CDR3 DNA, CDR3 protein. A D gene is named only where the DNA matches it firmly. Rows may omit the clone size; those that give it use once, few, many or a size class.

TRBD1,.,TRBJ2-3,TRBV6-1,TGTGCCAGCAGTGAATTTACGACAGGGAGCACAGATACGCAGTATTTT,CASSEFTTGSTDTQYF
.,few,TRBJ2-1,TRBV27,TGTGCCAGCAGTCCGTCGAGTAGGAATGAGCAGTTCTTC,CASSPSSRNEQFF
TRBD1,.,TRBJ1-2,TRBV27,TGTGCCAGCAGTTTCCGGGACAGTCCTTCCTACACCTTC,CASSFRDSPSYTF
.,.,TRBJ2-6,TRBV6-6,TGTGCCAACCGGGCAGTGGGAGGGGGGTTTGGGGCCAACGTCCTGACTTTC,CANRAVGGGFGANVLTF
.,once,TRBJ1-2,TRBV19,TGTGCCACTGGCCGGCCAGGGAACGGCTACACCTTC,CATGRPGNGYTF
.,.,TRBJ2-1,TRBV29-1,TGCAGCGTTGAATCGGTTGGGGCGGAGCGGTTCTTC,CSVESVGAERFF
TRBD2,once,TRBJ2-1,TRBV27,TGTGCCAGCAGACCTAGCGGGGGTCCATATCTCAGCTCCTACAATGAGCAGTTCTTC,CASRPSGGPYLSSYNEQFF
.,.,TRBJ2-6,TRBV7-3,TGTGCCAGCAGCTCCTCGGGGGCTTTGACTGGGGCCAACGTCCTGACTTTC,CASSSSGALTGANVLTF
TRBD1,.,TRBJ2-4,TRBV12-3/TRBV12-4,TGTGCCAGCAGTGCAGGGGGCTTGGACAAAAACATTCAGTACTTC,CASSAGGLDKNIQYF
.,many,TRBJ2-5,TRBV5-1,TGCGCCAGCAGCCCGGGTGACAGTACCCAAGAGACCCAGTACTTC,CASSPGDSTQETQYF
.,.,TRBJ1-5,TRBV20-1,TGCAGTGCCCCCCCGGGGGGGGACTACAATCAGCCCCAGCATTTT,CSAPPGGDYNQPQHF
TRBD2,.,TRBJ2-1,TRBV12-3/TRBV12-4,TGTGCTAGCCGCAAGCGGGGGATCTCCTACAATGAGCAGTTCTTC,CASRKRGISYNEQFF
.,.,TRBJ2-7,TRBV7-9,TGTGCCAGCAGCTTGTCAGGAGGCGCGGACGAGCAGTACTTC,CASSLSGGADEQYF
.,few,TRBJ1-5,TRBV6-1,TGTGCCAGCCACTGGGGGCCCTATAGCAATCAGCCCCAGCATTTT,CASHWGPYSNQPQHF
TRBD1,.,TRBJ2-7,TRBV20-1,TGCAGTGCTCCCGCTGCGGGACAGGGGTACGAGCAGTACTTC,CSAPAAGQGYEQYF
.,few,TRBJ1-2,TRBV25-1,TGTGCCAGCAGTGACTCGTGGGGGCCCTCGATCTATGGCTACACCTTC,CASSDSWGPSIYGYTF
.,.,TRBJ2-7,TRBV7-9,TGTGCCAGCAGCGACTTTGGGCTCTACGAGCAGTACTTC,CASSDFGLYEQYF
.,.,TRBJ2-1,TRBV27,TGTGCCAGCAGTTTTGGACCGGGGTGGGAAAATGAGCAGTTCTTC,CASSFGPGWENEQFF
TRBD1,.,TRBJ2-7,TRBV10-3,TGTGCCATCAAGGGGCAGGGGGTCTACGAGCAGTACTTC,CAIKGQGVYEQYF
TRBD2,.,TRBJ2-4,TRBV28,TGTGCCAGCAGTTCTTCCTCTAGCGGGGGGGCCGAGACGGCCAAAAACATTCAGTACTTC,CASSSSSSGGAETAKNIQYF
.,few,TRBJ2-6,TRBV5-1,TGCGCCAGCAGCTCCCTGGGTCACTCTGGGGCCAACGTCCTGACTTTC,CASSSLGHSGANVLTF
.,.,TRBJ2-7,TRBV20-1,TGCAGTGCTGACACAACGGGGTCCTACGAGCAGTACTTC,CSADTTGSYEQYF
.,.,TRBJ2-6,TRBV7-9,TGTGTCAGCAGCTTGGTTAGCTCTGCTCGGGCCAACGTCCTGACTTTC,CVSSLVSSARANVLTF
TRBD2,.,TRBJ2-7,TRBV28,TGTGCCAGCAGTTTAGGGAGCGGGGGGGGATACTACGAGCAGTACTTC,CASSLGSGGGYYEQYF
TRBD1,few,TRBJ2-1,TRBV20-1,TGCAGTGGGACCGGGACAGCGCGATACAATGAGCAGTTCTTC,CSGTGTARYNEQFF
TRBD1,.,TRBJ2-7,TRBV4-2,TGTGCCAGCAGCCCCCCGACAGGGGTCCACGAGCAGTACTTC,CASSPPTGVHEQYF
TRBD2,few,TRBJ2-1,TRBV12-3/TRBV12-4,TGTGCCAGCACCACGACTAGCGGACCTTCCTACAATGAGCAGTTCTTC,CASTTTSGPSYNEQFF
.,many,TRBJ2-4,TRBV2,TGTGCCAGCAGTGAAGGTCCCTTAGCCAAAAACATTCAGTACTTC,CASSEGPLAKNIQYF
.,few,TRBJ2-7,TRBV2,TGTGCCAGCAGTGATCCGGGCTACTCCTACGAGCAGTACTTC,CASSDPGYSYEQYF
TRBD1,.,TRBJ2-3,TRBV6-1,TGTGCCAGCGGTGAAGGACAGGGTCACACAGATACGCAGTATTTT,CASGEGQGHTDTQYF
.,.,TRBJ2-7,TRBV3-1,TGTGCCAGCAGCACTACGGACAGCAGCTCCTACAATGAGCAGTACTTC,CASSTTDSSSYNEQYF